The clone carrying this T cell receptor (beta chain) occurred a few times. Its matching antigen is unknown. V dropped 5 bases and J dropped 4 bases, with 16 bases sitting between them. The germline V gene has CDR1 SGHTA and CDR2 FQGNSA. The CDR3 runs 15 residues. This record belongs to a study of T cell repertoires in cytomegalovirus infection. Study results and limitations: HLA-C-restricted CMV-specific TCR beta clonotypes were dominant in the ex vivo response.

Each CDR3 protein gets one entry after TCRdb re-called the reads with MiXCR. This table holds approximately 1,000,000 distinct CDR3 sequences, around a third found once. The sequence was obtained from a human donor in good health (CMV status not recorded). Some clones in this sample may be carry-over from other donors' samples. Sequenced material: cultured CD8+ T cells from PBMCs, taken from culture after CMV antigen stimulation. The chain links TRBV7-2 to TRBJ2-3, with a possible D match to TRBD2 (5 bases). CDR3 in DNA: TGTGCCAGCAGCCACGGAGGAGGTTGGGCAGATACGCAGTATTTT. Amino acid sequence: CASSHGGGWADTQYF.